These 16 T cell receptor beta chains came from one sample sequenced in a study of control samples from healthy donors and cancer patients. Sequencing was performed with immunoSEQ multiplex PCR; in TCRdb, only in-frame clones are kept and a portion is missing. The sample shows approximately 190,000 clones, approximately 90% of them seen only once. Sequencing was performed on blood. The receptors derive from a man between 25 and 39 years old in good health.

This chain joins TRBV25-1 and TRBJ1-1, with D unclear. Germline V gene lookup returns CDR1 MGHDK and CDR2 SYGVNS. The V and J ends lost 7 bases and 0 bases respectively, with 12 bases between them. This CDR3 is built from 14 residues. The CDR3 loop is CASTGRYMNTEAFF. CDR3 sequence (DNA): TGTGCCAGCACTGGACGGTACATGAACACTGAAGCTTTCTTT. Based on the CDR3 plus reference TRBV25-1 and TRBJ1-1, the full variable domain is EADIYQTPRYLVIGTGKKITLECSQTMGHDKMYWYQQDPGMELHLIHYSYGVNSTEKGDLSSESTVSRIRTEHFPLTLESARPSHTSQYLCASTGRYMNTEAFFGQGTRLTVV.

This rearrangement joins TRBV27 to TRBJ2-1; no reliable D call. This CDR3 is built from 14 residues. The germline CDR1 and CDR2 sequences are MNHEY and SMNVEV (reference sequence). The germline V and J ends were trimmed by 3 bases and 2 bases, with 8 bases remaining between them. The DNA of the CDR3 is TGTGCCAGCAGTTTGGAGTTCCCCTACAATGAGCAGTTCTTC. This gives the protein CASSLEFPYNEQFF.

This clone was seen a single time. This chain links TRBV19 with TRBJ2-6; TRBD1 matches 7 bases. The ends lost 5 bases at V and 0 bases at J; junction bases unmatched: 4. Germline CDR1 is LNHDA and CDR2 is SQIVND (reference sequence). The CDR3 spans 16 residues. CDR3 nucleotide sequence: TGTGCCAGTAGTTCTGGGGACAGCTCTGGGGCCAACGTCCTGACTTTC. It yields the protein CASSSGDSSGANVLTF.

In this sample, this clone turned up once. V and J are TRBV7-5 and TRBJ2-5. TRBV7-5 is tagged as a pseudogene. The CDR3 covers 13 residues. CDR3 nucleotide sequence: TGTGCCAGAAGCTTCCCAGAGCAAGAGACCCAGTACTTC. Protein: CARSFPEQETQYF.

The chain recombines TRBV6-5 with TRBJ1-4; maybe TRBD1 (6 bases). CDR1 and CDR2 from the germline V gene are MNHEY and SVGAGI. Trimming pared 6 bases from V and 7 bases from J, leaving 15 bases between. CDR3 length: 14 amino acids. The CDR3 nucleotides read TGTGCCAGCAGGCAACAGGGTTGGGGTGAAAAACTGTTTTTT. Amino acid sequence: CASRQQGWGEKLFF.

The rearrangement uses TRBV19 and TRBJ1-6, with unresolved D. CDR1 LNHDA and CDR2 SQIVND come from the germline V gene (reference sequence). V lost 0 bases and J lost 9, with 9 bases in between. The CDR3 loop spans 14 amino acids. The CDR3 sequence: CASSIDSRVSPLHF. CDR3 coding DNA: TGTGCCAGTAGTATAGACAGCCGGGTTTCACCCCTCCACTTT.

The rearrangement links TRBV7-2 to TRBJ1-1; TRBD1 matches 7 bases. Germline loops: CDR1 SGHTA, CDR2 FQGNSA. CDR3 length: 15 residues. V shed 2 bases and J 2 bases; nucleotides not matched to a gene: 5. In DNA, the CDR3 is TGTGCCAGCAGCTTATACTTAGGGGGCAACACTGAAGCTTTCTTT. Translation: CASSLYLGGNTEAFF.

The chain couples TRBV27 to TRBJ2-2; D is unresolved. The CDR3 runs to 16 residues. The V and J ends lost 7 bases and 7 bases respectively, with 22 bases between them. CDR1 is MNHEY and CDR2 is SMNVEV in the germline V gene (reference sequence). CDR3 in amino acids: CASTKDGRGRSGELFF. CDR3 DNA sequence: TGTGCCAGCACCAAAGACGGTCGAGGAAGGAGCGGGGAGCTGTTTTTT.

CDR3 bases: TGCGCCAGCAGCTTCCAGGACAGGTTTGAGCAGTACTTC. Its translation: CASSFQDRFEQYF. This rearrangement joins TRBV5-1 to TRBJ2-7, with 7 bases identical to TRBD1. Germline-derived CDR1 and CDR2 are SGHRS and YFSETQ. The CDR3 totals 13 residues. V shed 2 bases and J 7 bases; nucleotides not matched to a gene: 6.

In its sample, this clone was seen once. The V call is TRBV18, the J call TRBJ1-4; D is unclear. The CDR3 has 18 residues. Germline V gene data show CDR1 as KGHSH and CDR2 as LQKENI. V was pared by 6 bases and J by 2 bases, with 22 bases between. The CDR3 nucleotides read TGTGCCAGCTCGCCTTTTTCTCGACCTGGAGGGACTAATGAAAAACTGTTTTTT. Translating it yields CASSPFSRPGGTNEKLFF.

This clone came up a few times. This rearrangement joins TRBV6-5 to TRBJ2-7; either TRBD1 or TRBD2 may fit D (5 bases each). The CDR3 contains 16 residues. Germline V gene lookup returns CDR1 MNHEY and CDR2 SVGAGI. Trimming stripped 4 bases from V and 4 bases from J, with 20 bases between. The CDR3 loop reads CASSSPEVGARYEQYF. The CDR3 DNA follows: TGTGCCAGCAGTTCCCCGGAGGTTGGGGCGAGGTACGAGCAGTACTTC.

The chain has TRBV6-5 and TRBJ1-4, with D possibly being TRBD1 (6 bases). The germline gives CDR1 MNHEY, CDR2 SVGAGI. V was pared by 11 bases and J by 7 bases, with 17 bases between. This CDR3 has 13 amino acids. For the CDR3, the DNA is TGTGCCTTAGAAGAGGGGGTCGGTGAAAAACTGTTTTTT. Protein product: CALEEGVGEKLFF.

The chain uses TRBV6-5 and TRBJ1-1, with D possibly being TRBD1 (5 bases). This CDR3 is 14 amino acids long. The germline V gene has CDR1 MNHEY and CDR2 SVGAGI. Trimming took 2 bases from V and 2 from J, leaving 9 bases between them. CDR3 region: CASSYGGGNTEAFF. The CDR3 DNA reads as TGTGCCAGCAGTTACGGGGGAGGCAACACTGAAGCTTTCTTT.

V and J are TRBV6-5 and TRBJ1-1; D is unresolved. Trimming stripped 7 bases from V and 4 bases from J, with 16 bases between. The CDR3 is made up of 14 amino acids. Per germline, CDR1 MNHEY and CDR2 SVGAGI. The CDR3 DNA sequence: TGTGCCAGCAAGTCCGGTGGGCTCGGCACTGAAGCTTTCTTT. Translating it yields CASKSGGLGTEAFF.

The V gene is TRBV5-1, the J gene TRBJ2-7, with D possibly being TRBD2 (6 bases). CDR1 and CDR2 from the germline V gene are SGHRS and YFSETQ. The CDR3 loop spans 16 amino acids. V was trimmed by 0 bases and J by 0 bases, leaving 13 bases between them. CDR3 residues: CASSLEVGGSSYEQYF. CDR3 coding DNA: TGCGCCAGCAGCTTGGAGGTGGGGGGAAGCTCCTACGAGCAGTACTTC.

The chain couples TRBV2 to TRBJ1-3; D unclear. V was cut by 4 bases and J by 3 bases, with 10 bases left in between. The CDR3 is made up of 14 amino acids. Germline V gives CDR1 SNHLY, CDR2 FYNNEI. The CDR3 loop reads CASSGMGDGNTIYF. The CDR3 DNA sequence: TGTGCCAGCAGTGGTATGGGTGATGGAAACACCATATATTTT.